Many counts were recorded for the clone carrying this T cell receptor (beta chain). Its cognate antigen is unknown. Amplified TCR beta CDR3 regions came from RNA transcripts. In the first-round RT-PCR of the TCR CDR3, the HTBI primer set was used. MiXCR, run by TCRdb on the multiplex PCR reads, gives a single entry per CDR3 protein. The sample comprises 85,000 to 110,000 distinct CDR3 sequences, 47% of which are singletons, and approximately 27% rests with the top ten. Germline values: CDR1 DFQATT, CDR2 SNEGSKA (reference sequence). The CDR3 length is 13 residues. V lost 8 bases, J lost 1 base, and 5 bases stayed unmatched. Each diagnosis was grounded in clinical symptoms, serum thyroxine and TRAb, thyroid ultrasound, and orbital computed tomography. This entry is derived from a study of T cells in Graves' hyperthyroidism and ophthalmopathy. Points from the study as a whole: Blood also showed most of the thyroid clonotypes that were expanded above 0.001.

This clonotype originated in a man aged 35-49 years with Graves' hyperthyroidism. The specimen was blood. The chain links TRBV20-1 to TRBJ2-3, with TRBD2 matching 8 bases. CDR3 loop: CSFPGGGTDTQYF. As DNA, the CDR3 is TGCAGTTTTCCGGGGGGGGGCACAGATACGCAGTATTTT.